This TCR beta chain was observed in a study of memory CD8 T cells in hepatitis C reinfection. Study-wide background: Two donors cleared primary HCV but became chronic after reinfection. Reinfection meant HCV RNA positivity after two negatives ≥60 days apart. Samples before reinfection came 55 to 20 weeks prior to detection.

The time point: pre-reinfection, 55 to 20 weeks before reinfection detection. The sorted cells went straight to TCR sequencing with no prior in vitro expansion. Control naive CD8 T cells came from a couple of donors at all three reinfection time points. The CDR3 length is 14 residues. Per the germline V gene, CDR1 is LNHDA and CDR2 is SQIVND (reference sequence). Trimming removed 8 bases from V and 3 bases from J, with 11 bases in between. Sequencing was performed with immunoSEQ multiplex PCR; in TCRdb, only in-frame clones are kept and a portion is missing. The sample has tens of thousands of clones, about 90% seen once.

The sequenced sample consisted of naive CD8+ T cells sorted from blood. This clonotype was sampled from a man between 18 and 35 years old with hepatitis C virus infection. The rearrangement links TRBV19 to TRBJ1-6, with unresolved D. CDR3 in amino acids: CASSPRGYNSPLHF. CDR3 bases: TGTGCCAGTTCCCCAAGAGGCTATAATTCACCCCTCCACTTT.